This entry lists 21 T cell receptor beta chains sequenced from one sample in a study of blood T cell repertoires in COVID-19. Assay used: immunoSEQ multiplex PCR; TCRdb lists only in-frame clones, some missing. In the table there are around 250,000 clones, about 80% of which are singletons. The sequenced sample consisted of PBMCs or T cells enriched from blood (not recorded which). The receptor set was obtained from a man aged 25-40 years with acute COVID-19.

The chain is built from TRBV27 and TRBJ1-1, with 7 positions matching TRBD1. With V trimmed by 7 bases and J by 6 bases, 5 bases remained unmatched. The V gene's germline CDR1 is MNHEY and CDR2 SMNVEV (reference sequence). The length of the CDR3 is 12 residues. CDR3 in amino acids: CASKQGVSEAFF. The CDR3 nucleotides read TGTGCCAGCAAGCAGGGGGTCTCTGAAGCTTTCTTT.

The chain recombines TRBV25-1 with TRBJ1-2, with 9 bases identical to TRBD1. The CDR3 is 15 residues long. Germline CDR1 is MGHDK and CDR2 is SYGVNS. V gave up 4 bases and J gave up 5 bases; unmatched junction bases: 8. The CDR3 is CASSVFSGQGYGYTF. CDR3 nucleotides: TGTGCCAGCAGTGTTTTCTCGGGACAGGGATATGGCTACACCTTC.

The chain employs TRBV6-5 and TRBJ2-2; 7 bases agree with TRBD1. Germline V gene sequence: CDR1 MNHEY, CDR2 SVGAGI. Trimming took 7 bases from V and 3 from J; bases not matched to a gene: 5. The CDR3 has 14 amino acids. The CDR3 region is CASKTTGDTGELFF. The DNA of the CDR3 is TGTGCCAGCAAGACTACAGGGGACACCGGGGAGCTGTTTTTT.

CDR3 region: CATGDRLGEQYV. The DNA of the CDR3 is TGTGCCACAGGAGACAGACTCGGCGAGCAGTACGTC. The chain links TRBV28 to TRBJ2-7; D may be TRBD1 (5 bases). The length of the CDR3 is 12 residues. Per germline, CDR1 MDHEN and CDR2 SYDVKM. Trimming left V 10 bases short and J 6 bases short, with 16 bases between.

The chain has TRBV29-1 and TRBJ2-1; maybe TRBD2 (6 bases). The V and J ends lost 5 bases and 5 bases respectively, with 13 bases between them. The CDR3 runs to 13 residues. Germline loops: CDR1 SQVTM, CDR2 ANQGSEA. The CDR3 region has the DNA TGCAGCGTTCCCCGGGCGGGAAACAATGAGCAGTTCTTC. Its protein is CSVPRAGNNEQFF.

This clone was counted between two and nine times. In DNA, the CDR3 is TGCGCCAGCACCCCCCGGGTCGGACAGCACACCGGGGAGCTGTTTTTT. Encoded protein: CASTPRVGQHTGELFF. The V call is TRBV5-1, the J call TRBJ2-2; a weak D match, TRBD1 (6 bases). Trimming cost V 6 bases and J 3 bases, with 18 bases left between them. The germline V gene has CDR1 SGHRS and CDR2 YFSETQ. The CDR3 runs 16 residues. Full variable domain (outside the CDR3, taken from reference TRBV5-1 and TRBJ2-2): KAGVTQTPRYLIKTRGQQVTLSCSPISGHRSVSWYQQTPGQGLQFLFEYFSETQRNKGNFPGRFSGRQFSNSRSEMNVSTLELGDSALYLCASTPRVGQHTGELFFGEGSRLTVL.

The V call is TRBV28, the J call TRBJ2-4; TRBD1 agrees at 10 bases. The J segment lost 1 base and the V segment lost 5 bases, leaving 2 bases of the junction unmatched. The CDR3 consists of 15 residues. Germline V gene sequence: CDR1 MDHEN, CDR2 SYDVKM. The DNA of the CDR3 is TGTGCCAGCAGTCGACAGGGGGCTGCCAAAAACATTCAGTACTTC. The encoded protein is CASSRQGAAKNIQYF. The full variable domain, in which reference TRBV28 and TRBJ2-4 provide the parts outside the CDR3, is DVKVTQSSRYLVKRTGEKVFLECVQDMDHENMFWYRQDPGLGLRLIYFSYDVKMKEKGDIPEGYSVSREKKERFSLILESASTNQTSMYLCASSRQGAAKNIQYFGAGTRLSVL.

The rearrangement joins TRBV24-1 to TRBJ2-3, with D uncertain. V lost 6 bases and J lost 0, with 3 bases in between. This CDR3 comprises 12 residues. Per germline, CDR1 KGHDR and CDR2 SFDVKD. CDR3 amino acids: CATSSSTDTQYF. The CDR3 DNA reads TGTGCCACCAGTTCAAGCACAGATACGCAGTATTTT.

The genes are TRBV6-1 and TRBJ1-5, with 7 positions matching TRBD1. This CDR3 contains 13 residues. In germline, CDR1 is MNHNS, CDR2 SASEGT. J was trimmed by 7 bases and V by 0 bases; bases with no gene match: 0. For the CDR3, the DNA is TGTGCCAGCAGTGAAGCCAGGGGGCAGCCCCAGCATTTT. Translated: CASSEARGQPQHF.

The CDR3 here is CASSPEARNTIYF. Here the CDR3 DNA reads TGTGCCAGCTCACCAGAAGCAAGAAACACCATATATTTT. The chain couples TRBV18 to TRBJ1-3; D is unresolved. Per the germline V gene, CDR1 is KGHSH and CDR2 is LQKENI. This CDR3 contains 13 residues. V shed 2 bases and J shed 5 bases, with 7 bases lying between them.

V is TRBV12-3 or TRBV12-4 and J is TRBJ2-2, with no clear D. Trimming took 8 bases from V and 7 from J, leaving 14 bases between them. This CDR3 has 13 amino acids. CDR3 DNA: TGTGCCAGCTCAGCAGGCGTCTACGGGGAGCTGTTTTTT. This sequence encodes CASSAGVYGELFF.

This sequence joins TRBV7-8 and TRBJ1-1; D remains ambiguous. The length of the CDR3 is 13 residues. V lost 5 bases, J lost 1 base, and 8 bases lay in between. CDR1 is SGHVS, CDR2 FQNEAQ, per germline. This CDR3 reads CASSELRNTEAFF. CDR3 nucleotides: TGTGCCAGCAGCGAATTGCGGAACACTGAAGCTTTCTTT.

This clone was seen just once. This chain uses TRBV11-3 with TRBJ2-5; 11 bases fit TRBD2. Trimming cost V 5 bases and J 5 bases; bases outside gene matches: 10. This CDR3 has 16 residues. Germline-derived CDR1 and CDR2 are SGHNT and YENEEA. The CDR3 region has the DNA TGTGCCAGCAGCCTCCGGGGACTAGCGGAAGGGGAGACCCAGTACTTC. Protein sequence: CASSLRGLAEGETQYF.

This clone was observed a handful of times. DNA of the CDR3: TGTGCCAGCAGCCAACAGCGAGCGGGGGGGAACACCGGGGAGCTGTTTTTT. The encoded protein is CASSQQRAGGNTGELFF. V gene TRBV4-2 combines with J gene TRBJ2-2; 9 nucleotides align to TRBD2. This CDR3 region has 17 residues. CDR1 LGHNA and CDR2 YNFKEQ come from the germline V gene. J gave up 1 base and V 2 bases, and 5 bases lay outside the gene matches.

CDR3 sequence: CASSPSGDSYNEQFF. CDR3 sequence (DNA): TGTGCCAGCAGCCCCAGCGGGGACTCCTACAATGAGCAGTTCTTC. This rearrangement joins TRBV11-3 to TRBJ2-1; 7 positions match TRBD2. The germline V gene encodes CDR1 SGHNT and CDR2 YENEEA. J was trimmed by 0 bases and V by 5 bases; bases with no gene match: 4. The CDR3 spans 15 residues.

The rearrangement links TRBV18 to TRBJ1-3; TRBD1 matches at 10 bases. This CDR3 comprises 15 residues. Germline CDR1 is KGHSH and CDR2 is LQKENI. After removal of 5 bases from V and 7 bases from J, the junction contained 8 bases not matched to a gene. DNA for the CDR3: TGTGCCAGCTCAACCCGACAGGGGGCTTACAACACCATATATTTT. This encodes CASSTRQGAYNTIYF. Complete variable domain (other parts from reference TRBV18 and TRBJ1-3): NAGVMQNPRHLVRRRGQEARLRCSPMKGHSHVYWYRQLPEEGLKFMVYLQKENIIDESGMPKERFSAEFPKEGPSILRIQQVVRGDSAAYFCASSTRQGAYNTIYFGEGSWLTVV.

This chain uses TRBV19 with TRBJ2-3; TRBD1 aligns across 7 bases. CDR3 size: 15 residues. CDR1 and CDR2 (germline): LNHDA, SQIVND (reference sequence). Trimming at V came to 6 bases and at J to 6 bases, leaving 12 bases not matched to a gene. The CDR3 sequence is CASRGSGEGADTQYF. CDR3 nucleotides: TGTGCCAGTAGGGGCAGCGGTGAGGGGGCTGATACGCAGTATTTT.

Remarks on this clone: One junction end does not reproduce the germline sequence, and a read error may be involved. The CDR3 here is CASSLLGDEQFF. Here the CDR3 DNA reads TGTGCCAGCAGCTTGCTGGGAGATGAGCAGTTCTTC. The gene calls are TRBV5-1 and TRBJ2-1; perhaps TRBD2 as D (5 bases). The germline V gene has CDR1 SGHRS and CDR2 YFSETQ. CDR3 length: 12 residues.

This clone was observed at least ten times. The rearrangement joins TRBV24-1 to TRBJ1-1; D is perhaps TRBD1 (6 bases). The CDR3 length is 13 residues. Germline-derived CDR1 and CDR2 are KGHDR and SFDVKD. V shed 10 bases and J shed 7 bases, with 18 bases lying between them. Written as DNA, the CDR3 is TGTGCCACGAGGGGGGGTGCCACAAATGAAGCTTTCTTT. It translates to CATRGGATNEAFF.

Worth noting for this clone: The sample holds other DNA sequences that translate to the same CDR3. The chain combines TRBV7-9 with TRBJ1-2, with TRBD1 matching 7 bases. This CDR3 contains 14 residues. After removal of 1 base from V and 4 bases from J, the junction contained 3 bases not matched to a gene. CDR1 is SEHNR and CDR2 is FQNEAQ in the germline V gene (reference sequence). The CDR3 sequence: CASSLVAGGYGYTF. CDR3 in DNA: TGTGCCAGCAGCTTAGTGGCAGGGGGCTATGGCTACACCTTC.

The chain employs TRBV5-4 and TRBJ2-1; TRBD2 matches at 12 bases. J was trimmed by 8 bases and V by 2 bases; bases with no gene match: 14. The CDR3 extends over 18 amino acids. Germline CDR1 reads SGHNT; CDR2 reads YYREEE (reference sequence). The CDR3 DNA is TGTGCCAGCAGCTTTCGGCTAGCGGGGGGGCCAGCTAGGGATGAGCAGTTCTTC. Its protein is CASSFRLAGGPARDEQFF.